These T cell receptor beta chains were read from a single sample in a study of cytomegalovirus exposure and HLA in healthy donors. Profiled with immunoSEQ multiplex PCR; TCRdb holds only in-frame clones, not every one. The table lists about 150,000 clones, about 81% of them singletons. The sequenced sample was PBMCs. These receptors originate from a woman between 50 and 59 years old in good health and CMV-seropositive. CDR3s include the opening cysteine and the closing phenylalanine or tryptophan. The D gene is left open where the match is weak. Some rows have no size entry. The others give once, few or many, or a class for an expanded clone.

TRBV6-1,-,TRBJ1-5,-,CASSDPPHLSNQPQHF,TGTGCCAGCAGTGATCCTCCACACCTCAGCAATCAGCCCCAGCATTTT
TRBV30,TRBD2,TRBJ2-7,-,CAWSGGLAGGKQYF,TGTGCCTGGAGTGGCGGACTAGCGGGAGGGAAGCAGTACTTC
TRBV5-1,-,TRBJ2-7,-,CASSSQLTDPYEQYF,TGCGCCAGCAGCTCGCAATTGACAGACCCCTACGAGCAGTACTTC
TRBV29-1,TRBD1,TRBJ1-5,-,CSVGGGNQPQHF,TGCAGCGTAGGGGGCGGCAATCAGCCCCAGCATTTT
TRBV19,TRBD1,TRBJ2-6,-,CASSTLTAGGEGANVLTF,TGTGCCAGTAGTACATTAACAGCAGGGGGTGAGGGGGCCAACGTCCTGACTTTC
TRBV15,-,TRBJ1-2,once,CATSQRGRYAYGYTF,TGTGCCACCAGCCAACGTGGCAGGTATGCATATGGCTACACCTTC
TRBV10-3,-,TRBJ1-1,-,CAISELDSQRTEAFF,TGTGCCATCAGTGAGTTGGACAGCCAGCGGACTGAAGCTTTCTTT
TRBV5-1,-,TRBJ2-7,-,CASSLTHTGNYEQYF,TGCGCCAGCAGCTTGACTCACACGGGGAACTACGAGCAGTACTTC
TRBV30,-,TRBJ1-1,-,CAWRPTGHRNTEAFF,TGTGCCTGGAGACCAACGGGACACCGGAACACTGAAGCTTTCTTT
TRBV2,-,TRBJ2-1,-,CASRVDIGNEQFF,TGTGCCAGCAGGGTGGACATTGGCAATGAGCAGTTCTTC
TRBV7-9,TRBD1,TRBJ1-2,-,CASSADRAYGYTF,TGTGCCAGCAGCGCGGACAGGGCCTATGGCTACACCTTC
TRBV6-1,-,TRBJ1-5,few,CASSERGGFGGDYSNQPQHF,TGTGCCAGCAGTGAAAGGGGGGGCTTCGGTGGCGATTATAGCAATCAGCCCCAGCATTTT
TRBV6-1,-,TRBJ2-2,-,CASRRTGVGELFF,TGTGCCAGCAGACGAACAGGAGTGGGGGAGCTGTTTTTT
TRBV15,-,TRBJ2-7,once,CATSRTTDNSYEQYF,TGTGCCACCAGCAGAACAACCGATAACTCCTACGAGCAGTACTTC
TRBV6-5,TRBD1,TRBJ1-5,-,CASSPDRASNQPQHF,TGTGCCAGCAGCCCCGACAGGGCAAGCAATCAGCCCCAGCATTTT
TRBV4-2,TRBD1,TRBJ2-2,-,CASSQDLTGDPNTGELFF,TGTGCCAGCAGCCAAGATCTTACAGGGGACCCGAACACCGGGGAGCTGTTTTTT
TRBV7-3,-,TRBJ2-5,once,CASSLAMQETQYF,TGTGCCAGCAGCTTAGCTATGCAAGAGACCCAGTACTTC
TRBV5-1,-,TRBJ1-4,-,CASSFLDSSGEKLFF,TGCGCCAGCAGCTTCCTGGACAGCTCGGGTGAAAAACTGTTTTTT
TRBV28,-,TRBJ1-2,-,CASSLGLGGLGYGYTF,TGTGCCAGCAGTTTAGGTCTGGGGGGATTAGGCTATGGCTACACCTTC
TRBV5-8,-,TRBJ1-5,-,CASSLQGGNQPQHF,TGTGCCAGCAGCTTGCAGGGTGGCAATCAGCCCCAGCATTTT
TRBV11-3,TRBD1,TRBJ2-6,-,CASSAGQGVSGANVLTF,TGTGCCAGCAGCGCGGGACAGGGGGTCTCTGGGGCCAACGTCCTGACTTTC
TRBV5-1,-,TRBJ2-3,once,CASSRRPVQGTDTQYF,TGCGCCAGCAGTCGTCGACCCGTCCAGGGCACAGATACGCAGTATTTT
TRBV30,TRBD1,TRBJ2-6,-,CAWGQGDGANVLTF,TGTGCCTGGGGACAGGGCGACGGGGCCAACGTCCTGACTTTC
TRBV2,TRBD1,TRBJ1-1,-,CASSPGQGRLRDTEAFF,TGTGCCAGCAGCCCAGGACAGGGAAGACTTCGGGACACTGAAGCTTTCTTT
TRBV27,-,TRBJ2-1,-,CASSFIGGALNEQFF,TGTGCCAGCAGTTTTATTGGTGGGGCGCTCAATGAGCAGTTCTTC
TRBV5-4,-,TRBJ1-4,-,CASSLRVNEKLFF,TGTGCCAGCAGCTTGCGGGTTAATGAAAAACTGTTTTTT
TRBV5-1,TRBD2,TRBJ2-1,once,CASSLGSSGRYNEQFF,TGCGCCAGCAGCTTAGGTTCTAGCGGGAGGTACAATGAGCAGTTCTTC
TRBV7-9,TRBD1,TRBJ1-1,-,CASSLKNRGAITEAFF,TGTGCCAGCAGCCTAAAAAACAGGGGGGCTATCACTGAAGCTTTCTTT
TRBV2,-,TRBJ1-2,-,CASSGVFDGYTF,TGTGCCAGCAGTGGAGTATTTGATGGCTACACCTTC
TRBV5-1,-,TRBJ2-5,-,CASSLERGIGETQYF,TGCGCCAGCAGCTTGGAAAGGGGGATAGGGGAGACCCAGTACTTC
TRBV14,-,TRBJ1-5,few,CASSLGHQPQHF,TGTGCCAGCAGCTTGGGGCACCAGCCCCAGCATTTT
TRBV27,-,TRBJ1-1,-,CASSLFVTNTEAFF,TGTGCCAGCAGTTTATTCGTTACAAACACTGAAGCTTTCTTT
TRBV30,-,TRBJ1-6,-,CAWSGQSSYNSPLHF,TGTGCCTGGAGCGGACAGAGCTCCTATAATTCACCCCTCCACTTT